This entry concerns a single T cell receptor (beta chain). The antigen it binds to is not known. Qualities for individual bases were not recorded, and no much larger clone is one base off. The sample originates from a study of cytomegalovirus exposure and HLA in healthy donors (TCRdb year 2017). For the study in its entirety: According to an earlier analysis of 587 of the donors, 150 million to 200 million T cells yielded 117 million unique TCR beta sequences and around 300 Gb of sequence data. To study patterns of TCR occurrence, a later analysis re-analyzed previously published TCR beta repertoires from 666 donors and added high-resolution HLA genotyping. Among the approximately 400 genotyped donors, under 90% belonged to the genetic ancestry cluster associated with self-reported Caucasian donors. All discovery cohort repertoires had been generated on a single sequencing platform. Across some 400 genotyped donors of the cohort, an average of roughly 250,000 unique TCR beta nucleotide sequences per donor were sequenced, and around 20% of those sequences were non-productive. An early release that covered about 600 HLA-typed donors contained about 290 gigabases of sequencing data and around 80 million unique TCR sequences. The later analysis used no new phenotypic data to find candidate immune exposures, relying instead on TCR beta sequences and their occurrence across donors. Because of strong linkage in the cohort, five DR-DQ haplotypes were treated as single units for association and clustering. The aim of the study was to test whether cataloging public T cell receptors could identify signatures of past pathogen exposure. Genome-wide SNP genotypes for about three fifths of the 666 donors were used in a later genetic analysis, which treated that subset as a discovery cohort. Donor age, sex, ethnicity and CMV serostatus were collected together with the repertoire data. To decide whether each TCR beta V gene segment behaved as functional or pseudogenic, an earlier analysis of some 600 of the donors relied on high-throughput TCR beta sequencing. To predict cytomegalovirus infection status, the study brought together high-throughput TCR immunosequencing, statistical association of individual TCRs with disease status, and machine learning. Both class I and class II loci were covered by HLA typing, at four-digit resolution. The number of donors typed differed by locus, with about 629-630 for A, B, C, DRB1 and DQB1, around 560 for DQA1, over 600 for DPA1, and 472 for DPB1. A separate validation cohort of approximately 120 different subjects was used in addition to the roughly 670-subject first cohort. The T cell repertoires of about 700 subjects were profiled by immunosequencing and related to cytomegalovirus serostatus.

The cohort consisted of hundreds of healthy bone marrow donors. All cohort members were sampled while nominally healthy, although unrecorded immune exposures were likely present. The donor was CMV seronegative and was included in the group of about 400 seronegative cohort members. A peripheral blood sample was collected from each donor, and TCR beta sequencing was performed on peripheral blood mononuclear cells. Genomic DNA extraction from the blood cell samples was performed with the Qiagen DNeasy Blood Extraction Kit. The germline V end is reduced by 4 bases and the J end by 4 bases; junction bases left unmatched: 9. The CDR3 measures 15 amino acids from cysteine to phenylalanine. The sequence is cut down to CDR3 DNA, 45 bases in frame from base 1. The CDR1 and CDR2 encoded by the germline V gene are MNHNS and SASEGT. Points the paper makes about the study in general: A few of the identified cytomegalovirus-associated TCR beta chains were confirmed in vitro to be specific for cytomegalovirus antigens. In an earlier analysis of roughly 560 of the donors, most TCR beta V segments were observed in productive rearrangements about 87% or about 30% of the time, broadly matching IMGT annotations. Because the 87-base-pair reads could not distinguish some IMGT-functional V segments, including TRBV6-2 and TRBV6-3, those segments were excluded. A further reported finding was that TCR beta sequences accurately predicted the HLA-A and HLA-B alleles for most subjects in the first cohort. CMV serostatus was the only immune exposure information available for the cohort. V-gene and J-gene trimming of TCR beta chains was associated with a missense DCLRE1C variant in a later genetic analysis, and the association was replicated in an independent cohort. A later analysis associated about 17,000 TCR beta sequences with specific HLA alleles at a false discovery rate of 0.05. The study gave a list of over 150 TCR beta chains associated with cytomegalovirus. Because HLA typing was unavailable for some donors at each locus, only the typed subset was used in association tests. When HLA alleles, especially DR and DQ, strongly co-occurred, TCR associations were difficult to assign to individual alleles. In this cohort, only TCR beta chains were sequenced, and detectable features were limited by the absence of alpha or paired-chain data. The presence/absence analyses assumed that sequencing depth was roughly uniform across donors, and that assumption may not be true. According to a later analysis, most CMV-associated TCR beta chains appeared to be HLA-restricted, and the HLA associations seemed to be driven largely by CMV exposure. Cytomegalovirus status was reported to be diagnosed by the classifier with high specificity and sensitivity in both the original and validation cohorts. According to a later analysis, TCR association rates differed among HLA loci, with DRB1 alleles showing the most associated TCRs and HLA-C alleles showing the fewest. According to the authors, the approach could potentially be generalized to other disease states and immunological phenotypes. While some public TCRs were present in many individuals, most TCR sequences turned up only very rarely across donors. The sequencing pipeline was judged likely to have produced a cluster of highly shared sequence variants as a technical artifact. The earlier analysis of 587 of the donors excluded seventeen rarely observed V segments, including chromosome 9 orphons, because counts were too low. Correlated functional status among segregating V segments might reflect linkage disequilibrium, but an unknown experimental factor could not be ruled out. A later genetic analysis reported fewer N-insertions in productive TCRs among donors in an Asian-associated ancestry cluster than the roughly 690-donor mean. In a later analysis, HLA-associated TCR beta chains were found to be more clonally expanded and to have lower generation probabilities than equally common non-associated chains. According to a later analysis, parvovirus B19, influenza, CMV and Epstein-Barr virus appeared linked to several top co-occurrence clusters.

Library generation was performed with the immunoSEQ multiplex PCR assay. A mixture of 60 forward primers for TCR Vbeta segments and 13 reverse primers for TCR Jbeta segments was used in the multiplex PCR. The CDR3 region of rearranged TCR beta genes was amplified from genomic DNA with a multiplex PCR assay. The Illumina HiSeq System was used to sequence the amplified TCR beta libraries as 87-base-pair reads. Under the source paper's analysis protocol: A later analysis counted about 80 million unique TCR beta chains across the 550 to 800 repertoires, and 9 million to 14 million of these chains were shared by at least two donors. To remove PCR and sequencing errors, raw reads were error-corrected and collapsed into unique sequences using a nearest-neighbor algorithm that merged closely related sequences. CDR3 sequences were aligned to IMGT reference sequences to assign V, D and J gene segments. For a sequence to be retained, at least a six-nucleotide match to both a V gene segment and a J gene segment was required. A rearrangement counted as productive if the CDR3 had no stop codons and remained in frame with V and J, and every other rearrangement counted as non-productive. CDR3 was defined according to IMGT convention as the region running from the second conserved V-encoded cysteine to the conserved J-encoded phenylalanine. The earlier analysis of 500 to 650 of the donors excluded any sequence lacking an unambiguous match to a single V gene segment. An earlier analysis of about 590 of the donors classified V segments as functional when productive rearrangements were above 56.7% and as segregating when the standard deviation between donors was above 5%. To diagnose cytomegalovirus status from the catalog of TCR beta chain sequences, a statistical classification framework was built. A later analysis assigned V and J genes by comparing TCR nucleotide sequences with IMGT/GENE-DB human TR gene sequences. The TCRdist pipeline was used in a later analysis to assign CDR3 sequences and most-parsimonious VDJ recombination scenarios. In a later analysis, each TCR beta chain was defined by its CDR3 amino acid sequence together with its V-gene family, and reads without a unique V-gene family were excluded. To address suspected cross-contamination and a sequencing artifact, a later analysis removed around 590 highly shared, low-generation-probability nucleotide sequences. A later analysis calculated a clonal expansion index for each public chain from normalized within-repertoire ranks of inferred template counts. In a later analysis, generation probabilities were computed with a VDJ recombination model fitted to out-of-frame rearrangements, and the resulting probabilities were checked against IGoR. In a later analysis, hypergeometric tests were used to score TCR-TCR, TCR-HLA and TCR-CMV co-occurrence, with a repertoire-size bias correction applied to TCR pairs. To estimate false discovery rates, a later analysis permuted the HLA or CMV assignments 20 times. In a later analysis, co-occurring TCRs were grouped using DBSCAN, and TCRdist sequence similarity was added for clustering within HLA-allele-positive subsets. Repertoires with fewer than 30,000 or more than 120,000 public chains were left out of co-occurrence clustering, as were five repertoires with anomalous nucleotide sharing. TCRdb provides this immuneACCESS table in a form limited to in-frame rearrangements. Some clones are lacking; in checked studies, under half of them reflect an unresolved V gene, and why the rest are absent is not known. V, J and clone size reflect that table, while D and trimming were determined from the DNA. The sample contains roughly 140,000 clones, over 60% of them found a single time. The top ten hold about 0.66% of the sample.

In this chain, TRBV6-1 is recombined with TRBJ1-2, and TRBD1 aligns with 7 junction nucleotides. The clonotype was recovered from a male donor in good health and CMV-seronegative. The sample was PBMCs. In nucleotides, the sequence is TGTGCCAGCAGTGCGTCCGGGACAGCCGTCTATGGCTACACCTTC. It codes for CASSASGTAVYGYTF.